This TCR beta chain originates from a study of CD8+ T cells in alopecia areata. Background on the study: It was oral tofacitinib, at 5 to 10 mg twice daily, that treated patients received. Tofacitinib lasted 6 to 18 months, then 6 months off drug.

It was from alopecia areata patients that lesional scalp punch biopsies and peripheral blood were collected. Sorting separated CD4+ and CD8+ T cells out of PBMCs. The authors extracted RNA and reverse transcribed it into cDNA as the sequencing template. Method: immunoSEQ multiplex PCR; TCRdb's copy keeps in-frame clones and lacks some. The table lists 150,000 to 200,000 clones, roughly 60% of them singletons. CDR3 length equals 15 residues. With 3 bases removed from V and 4 bases from J, the gap between germline ends came to 12 bases. The germline V gene encodes CDR1 SGHTA and CDR2 FQGNSA. The rearrangement links TRBV7-2 to TRBJ2-2, with D perhaps being TRBD1 or TRBD2 (6 bases each). This TCR derives from a human donor with alopecia areata. This specimen was CD4+ T cells sorted from blood, taken at week 0. The CDR3 DNA sequence: TGTGCCAGCAGCTTGAGAGGGGGGATCACCGGGGAGCTGTTTTTT. Encoded protein: CASSLRGGITGELFF. Full variable domain (rest looked up from reference TRBV7-2 and TRBJ2-2): GAGVSQSPSNKVTEKGKDVELRCDPISGHTALYWYRQSLGQGLEFLIYFQGNSAPDKSGLPSDRFSAERTGGSVSTLTIQRTQQEDSAVYLCASSLRGGITGELFFGEGSRLTVL.